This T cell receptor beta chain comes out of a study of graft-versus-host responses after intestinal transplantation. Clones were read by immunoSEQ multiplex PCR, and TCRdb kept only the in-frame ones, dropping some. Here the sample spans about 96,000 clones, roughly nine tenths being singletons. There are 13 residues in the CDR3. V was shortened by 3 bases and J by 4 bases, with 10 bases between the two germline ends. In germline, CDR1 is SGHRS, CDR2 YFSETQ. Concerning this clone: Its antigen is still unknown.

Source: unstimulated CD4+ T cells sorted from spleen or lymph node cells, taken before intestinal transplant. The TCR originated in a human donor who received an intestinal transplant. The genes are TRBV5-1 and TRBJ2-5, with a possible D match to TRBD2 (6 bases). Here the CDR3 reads CASSWDSLETQYF. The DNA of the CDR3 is TGCGCCAGCAGCTGGGACTCGTTAGAGACCCAGTACTTC.